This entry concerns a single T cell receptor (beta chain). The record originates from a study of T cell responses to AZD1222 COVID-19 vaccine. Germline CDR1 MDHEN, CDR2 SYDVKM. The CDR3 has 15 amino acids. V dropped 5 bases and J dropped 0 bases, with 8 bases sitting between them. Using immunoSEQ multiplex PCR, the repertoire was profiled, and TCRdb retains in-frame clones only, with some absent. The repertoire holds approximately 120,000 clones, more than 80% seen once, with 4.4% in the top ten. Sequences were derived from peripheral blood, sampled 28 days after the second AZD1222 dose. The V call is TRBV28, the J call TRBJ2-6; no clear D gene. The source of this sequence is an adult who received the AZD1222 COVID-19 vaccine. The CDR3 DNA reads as TGTGCCAGCAGTCCTAACCCCTCTGGGGCCAACGTCCTGACTTTC. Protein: CASSPNPSGANVLTF.